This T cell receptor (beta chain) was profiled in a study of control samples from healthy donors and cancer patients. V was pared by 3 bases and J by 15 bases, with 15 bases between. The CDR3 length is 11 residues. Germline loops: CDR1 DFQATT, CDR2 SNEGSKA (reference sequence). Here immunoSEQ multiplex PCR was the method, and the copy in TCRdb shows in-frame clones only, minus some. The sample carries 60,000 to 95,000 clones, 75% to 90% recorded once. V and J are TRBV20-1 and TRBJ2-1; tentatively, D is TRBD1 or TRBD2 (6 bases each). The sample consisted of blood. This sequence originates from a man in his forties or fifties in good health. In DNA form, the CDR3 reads TGCAGTGCTAGGGGCCTAAGGGGGGCGTTCTTC. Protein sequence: CSARGLRGAFF.